This T cell receptor (beta chain) came from a study of blood T cells in healthy people across ages. The amount of total RNA extracted per sample was at least 6 micrograms. It was with a sample-barcoded 5' primer and a J-beta primer mix that a second PCR of roughly 6 to 12 cycles was run. MiXCR, run by TCRdb on the 5' RACE reads, gives a single entry per CDR3 protein. The sample records approximately 850,000 distinct CDR3 sequences, more than 40% being singletons. The length of the CDR3 is 15 residues. The sequenced sample consisted of blood. The clonotype comes from a man between 60 and 75 years old in good health. The genes are TRBV12-3 or TRBV12-4 and TRBJ2-7; the match to TRBD2 covers 8 bases. The better agreement between TRBJ2-5 and the DNA end casts doubt on the J call. CDR3 region: CASSSASGFWETQYF. The CDR3 bases are TGTGCCAGCAGTTCCGCTAGCGGGTTTTGGGAGACCCAGTACTTC.